Below, 3 T cell receptor beta chains from the same sample are listed, as sequenced in a study of yellow fever vaccine responses in identical twins. In TCRdb, the RT-PCR reads were re-called with MiXCR into one record per CDR3 protein. Of a few thousand distinct CDR3 sequences in the sample, around 85% are singletons; the top ten hold under 7.5%. Here the sequenced sample was T cells from blood (PBMCs), unsorted or a sorted subset (not recorded which), taken before or after yellow fever vaccination (not recorded which). Receptors originate from a woman under 30 who received the yellow fever vaccine.

The CDR3 DNA reads as TGCAGCTCCGGGGGGGTTGAGCAGTTCTTC. Amino acid sequence: CSSGGVEQFF. The rearrangement links TRBV29-1 to TRBJ2-1; TRBD2 agrees at 8 bases. The CDR3 is 10 amino acids. The ends lost 8 bases at V and 9 bases at J; junction bases unmatched: 3. CDR1 and CDR2 (germline): SQVTM, ANQGSEA.

V gene TRBV29-1 combines with J gene TRBJ1-2; D possibly corresponds to TRBD1 (5 bases). CDR1 is SQVTM and CDR2 is ANQGSEA in the germline V gene. Between the trimmed V and J ends, which lost 7 bases and 5 bases, there was a span of 17 bases. This CDR3 contains 13 residues. CDR3: CSAGDGLNYGYTF. CDR3 in DNA: TGCAGCGCCGGGGACGGTCTAAATTATGGCTACACCTTC.

The CDR3 DNA is TGTGCCAGCAGCATCCCCTCGGGACAGGGCCTCACAGATACGCAGTATTTT. It specifies CASSIPSGQGLTDTQYF. V usage is TRBV11-1 and J usage is TRBJ2-3, with 9 bases matching TRBD1. V lost 5 bases and J lost 2; bases outside the gene matches: 11. Per germline, CDR1 SGHAT and CDR2 FQDESV (reference sequence). The CDR3 is made up of 17 amino acids.